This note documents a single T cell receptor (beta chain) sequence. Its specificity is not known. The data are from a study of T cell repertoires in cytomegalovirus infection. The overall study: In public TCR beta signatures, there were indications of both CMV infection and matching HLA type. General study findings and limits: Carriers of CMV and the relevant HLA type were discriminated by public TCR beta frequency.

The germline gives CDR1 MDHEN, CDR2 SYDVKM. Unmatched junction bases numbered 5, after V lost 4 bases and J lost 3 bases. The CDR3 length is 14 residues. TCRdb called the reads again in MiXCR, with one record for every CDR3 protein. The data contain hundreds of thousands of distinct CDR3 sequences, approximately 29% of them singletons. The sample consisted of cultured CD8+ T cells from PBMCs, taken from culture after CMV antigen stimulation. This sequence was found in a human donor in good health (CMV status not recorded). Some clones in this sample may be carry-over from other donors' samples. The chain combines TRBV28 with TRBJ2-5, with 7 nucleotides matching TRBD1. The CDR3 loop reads CASSYNRGEETQYF. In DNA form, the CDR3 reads TGTGCCAGCAGTTACAACAGGGGTGAAGAGACCCAGTACTTC.